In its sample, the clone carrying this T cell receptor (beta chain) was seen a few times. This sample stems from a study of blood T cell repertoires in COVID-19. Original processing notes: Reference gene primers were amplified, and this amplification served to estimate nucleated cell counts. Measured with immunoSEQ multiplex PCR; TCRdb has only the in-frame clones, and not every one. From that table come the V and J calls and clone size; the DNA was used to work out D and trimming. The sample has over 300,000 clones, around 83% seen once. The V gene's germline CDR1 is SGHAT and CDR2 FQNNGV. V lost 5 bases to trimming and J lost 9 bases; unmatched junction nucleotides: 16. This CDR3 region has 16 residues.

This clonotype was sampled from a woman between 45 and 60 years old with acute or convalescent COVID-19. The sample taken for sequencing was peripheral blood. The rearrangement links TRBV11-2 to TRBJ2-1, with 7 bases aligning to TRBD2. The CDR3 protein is CASSPQTSLAGSEQFF. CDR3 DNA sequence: TGTGCCAGCAGCCCGCAGACTAGCCTAGCAGGAAGTGAGCAGTTCTTC.